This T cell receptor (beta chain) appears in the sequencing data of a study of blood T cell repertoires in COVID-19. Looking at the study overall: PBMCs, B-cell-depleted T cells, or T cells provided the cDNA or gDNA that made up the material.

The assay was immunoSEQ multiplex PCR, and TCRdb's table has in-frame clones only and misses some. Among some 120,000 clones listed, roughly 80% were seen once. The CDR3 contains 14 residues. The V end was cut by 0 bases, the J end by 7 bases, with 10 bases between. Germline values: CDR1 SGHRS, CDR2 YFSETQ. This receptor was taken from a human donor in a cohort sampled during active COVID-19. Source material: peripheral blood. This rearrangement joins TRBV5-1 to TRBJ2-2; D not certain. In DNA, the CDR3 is TGCGCCAGCAGCTTGGACCCGGCAGGCGGGGAGCTGTTTTTT. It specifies CASSLDPAGGELFF.